This passage covers 6 T cell receptor beta chains from one sample sequenced in a study of immune evolution from preneoplasia to lung adenocarcinoma. The method was immunoSEQ multiplex PCR; TCRdb's version includes in-frame clones alone and lacks a portion of them. The data hold 30,000 to 45,000 clones, with roughly 74% observed a single time. The sequencing sample was made of FFPE invasive lung adenocarcinoma tissue. Receptors originate from a person in their sixties or seventies with lung adenocarcinoma.

V gene TRBV6-5 combines with J gene TRBJ2-1; D might be TRBD1 (5 bases). Deletions cut 2 bases from V and 4 bases from J, with 9 bases between. Germline CDR1 reads MNHEY; CDR2 reads SVGAGI. This CDR3 is 14 amino acids long. As DNA, the CDR3 is TGTGCCAGCAGTTACGACAGCCGTTACAATGAGCAGTTCTTC. Residues: CASSYDSRYNEQFF.

The CDR3 spells CASSQDTAPHTEAFF. Written as DNA, the CDR3 is TGTGCCAGCAGCCAAGATACAGCGCCTCACACTGAAGCTTTCTTT. The V gene is TRBV4-2, the J gene TRBJ1-1, with D unresolved. The CDR3 has 15 residues. Germline V CDR1 and CDR2: LGHNA, YNFKEQ. With 0 bases removed from V and 3 bases from J, the gap between germline ends came to 11 bases.

The genes are TRBV7-7 and TRBJ2-5; 13 bases agree with TRBD2. The germline V gene encodes CDR1 SSHAT and CDR2 FNYEAQ (reference sequence). The CDR3 length is 14 residues. The junction had 3 bases not matched to a gene; V was cut back by 5 bases and J by 6 bases. CDR3 in DNA: TGTGCCAGCAGCCGGACTAGCGGGAGACAGACCCAGTACTTC. This codes for CASSRTSGRQTQYF.

This chain uses TRBV7-2 with TRBJ1-5; D gene ambiguous. V was clipped by 5 bases and J by 0 bases, with 11 bases between them. From germline, CDR1 is SGHTA and CDR2 FQGNSA. The CDR3 runs 15 residues. The CDR3 nucleotides read TGTGCCAGCAGCCAGGACGATTATAGCAATCAGCCCCAGCATTTT. Amino acid sequence: CASSQDDYSNQPQHF.

The chain uses TRBV28 and TRBJ1-3; D possibly corresponds to TRBD1 (6 bases). Trimming took off 9 bases at V and 3 bases at J, with 18 bases between the two ends. This CDR3 is built from 15 residues. Looked up from germline, CDR1 is MDHEN and CDR2 is SYDVKM. The CDR3 reads CASIRQGFGGNTIYF. The CDR3 bases are TGTGCCAGTATCCGGCAGGGGTTCGGTGGAAACACCATATATTTT.

J is TRBJ2-1 and V is TRBV9; D is perhaps TRBD2 (6 bases). CDR3 length equals 15 residues. CDR1 and CDR2 from the germline V gene are SGDLS and YYNGEE. V was pared by 2 bases and J by 5 bases, with 14 bases between. This chain's CDR3 is CASSVTGRDDNEQFF. The CDR3 nucleotides read TGTGCCAGCAGCGTTACTGGGCGGGATGACAATGAGCAGTTCTTC.